What follows are 3 T cell receptor beta chains derived from one specimen sequenced in a study of T-cell reconstitution after alpha-beta-depleted transplantation in children. It was with unique molecular identifiers that the TCRbeta library was prepared. TCRdb re-called the PCR reads through MiXCR, storing one row per CDR3 protein. The sample holds 550,000 to 800,000 distinct CDR3 sequences; over 10% are singletons and the top ten take around 0.76%. The sample was PBMCs, taken before TCRalphabeta/CD19-depleted stem cell transplant. Receptors were obtained from a girl aged 2 to 10 with congenital amegakaryocytic thrombocytopenia, due to receive a stem cell transplant.

As concerns this clonotype: This clone may be a read error of a much larger clone one base away. The chain employs TRBV5-1 and TRBJ2-1; 11 bases are a match to TRBD2. Per germline, CDR1 SGHRS and CDR2 YFSETQ. Trimming cost V 9 bases and J 4 bases; bases outside gene matches: 9. This CDR3 has 15 residues. Here the CDR3 DNA reads TGCGCCAACAGAGAACTAGCGGGAGCTTACAATGAGCAGTTCTTC. Encoded protein: CANRELAGAYNEQFF.

The sample holds many counts of this clonotype. CDR3 in amino acids: CAISESLGSGRAAPNNEQFF. The CDR3 DNA follows: TGTGCCATCAGTGAGTCTTTGGGTAGCGGGAGGGCCGCTCCAAACAATGAGCAGTTCTTC. The chain is built from TRBV10-3 and TRBJ2-1, with 11 bases identical to TRBD2. V was clipped by 0 bases and J by 5 bases; unmatched bases: 15. CDR1 is ENHRY and CDR2 is SYGVKD in the germline V gene. The CDR3 extends over 20 amino acids.

This clonotype was picked up many times. CDR3: CSARIEGVSTDTQYF. In nucleotides, the CDR3 is TGCAGTGCTAGAATCGAGGGGGTGAGCACAGATACGCAGTATTTT. V and J are TRBV20-1 and TRBJ2-3, with a possible D match to TRBD1 (6 bases). V was cut by 2 bases and J by 0 bases, with 12 bases left in between. The CDR3 loop spans 15 amino acids. The germline V gene has CDR1 DFQATT and CDR2 SNEGSKA (reference sequence).